The 23 T cell receptor beta chains presented below share a single source sample, sequenced in a study of shared clonotypes between healthy human individuals. Here immunoSEQ multiplex PCR was the method, and the copy in TCRdb shows in-frame clones only, minus some. Among about 470,000 clones, about four fifths were seen once, and the ten largest hold over 10%. The sample consisted of PBMCs. The receptors were sampled from a woman in her thirties or forties in good health. Some clones in this sample may be carry-over from other donors' samples.

The chain uses TRBV19 and TRBJ2-1; unclear D gene. There are 13 residues in the CDR3. Trimming shortened V by 6 bases and J by 8 bases, and 14 bases separated the two germline ends. Germline assignment: CDR1 LNHDA and CDR2 SQIVND (reference sequence). The chain's CDR3 is CASSKNFVDEQFF. The DNA for the CDR3 is TGTGCCAGTAGCAAAAATTTTGTGGATGAGCAGTTCTTC.

This chain links TRBV28 with TRBJ2-3; 9 bases match TRBD2. Trimming removed 5 bases from V and 2 bases from J; junction bases left unmatched: 14. In germline, CDR1 is MDHEN, CDR2 SYDVKM. This CDR3 has 18 residues. The CDR3 sequence is CASSTAGGPSFVTDTQYF. CDR3 in DNA: TGTGCCAGCAGTACGGCGGGAGGGCCATCATTTGTCACAGATACGCAGTATTTT.

The chain links TRBV19 to TRBJ2-3; 10 bases map to TRBD2. In germline, CDR1 is LNHDA, CDR2 SQIVND (reference sequence). This CDR3 has 16 amino acids. The V segment lost 5 bases and the J segment 0 bases; nucleotides outside the gene matches: 5. CDR3 DNA: TGTGCCAGTAGTGCACTAGCGGGATCTAGCACAGATACGCAGTATTTT. Residues: CASSALAGSSTDTQYF.

The rearrangement uses TRBV18 and TRBJ2-7, with D possibly being TRBD2 (6 bases). Germline CDR1 KGHSH, CDR2 LQKENI. The CDR3 has 14 residues. V lost 4 bases and J 2 bases, leaving 12 bases between the germline ends. The CDR3 sequence is CASSLAEIAYEQYF. DNA of the CDR3: TGTGCCAGCTCACTAGCGGAGATCGCCTACGAGCAGTACTTC.

This clone was picked up one time. This chain uses TRBV11-2 with TRBJ1-1; D remains ambiguous. Looked up from germline, CDR1 is SGHAT and CDR2 is FQNNGV. Trimming removed 3 bases from V and 3 bases from J, with 14 bases in between. This CDR3 is 15 amino acids long. The CDR3 nucleotides are TGTGCCAGCAGCTTTTCCGGGATTAAGGACACTGAAGCTTTCTTT. This translates into CASSFSGIKDTEAFF.

V and J are TRBV5-1 and TRBJ2-7, with D perhaps matching TRBD1 or TRBD2 (6 bases each). V was trimmed by 7 bases and J by 1 base, leaving 15 bases between them. The CDR3 runs 14 residues. Germline CDR1 SGHRS, CDR2 YFSETQ. CDR3: CASGVEGGSYEQYF. CDR3 sequence (DNA): TGCGCCAGCGGCGTAGAGGGGGGATCCTACGAGCAGTACTTC. Drawing the rest from reference TRBV5-1 and TRBJ2-7, the complete variable domain is KAGVTQTPRYLIKTRGQQVTLSCSPISGHRSVSWYQQTPGQGLQFLFEYFSETQRNKGNFPGRFSGRQFSNSRSEMNVSTLELGDSALYLCASGVEGGSYEQYFGPGTRLTVT.

V is TRBV25-1 and J is TRBJ2-2; tentative D call: TRBD1 (6 bases). In germline, CDR1 is MGHDK, CDR2 SYGVNS. V was clipped by 5 bases and J by 4 bases, with 11 bases between them. The CDR3 is 14 residues long. Here the CDR3 DNA reads TGTGCCAGCAGTCTGCAGGGGAGCACCGGGGAGCTGTTTTTT. Translating gives CASSLQGSTGELFF. Complete variable domain (other parts from reference TRBV25-1 and TRBJ2-2): EADIYQTPRYLVIGTGKKITLECSQTMGHDKMYWYQQDPGMELHLIHYSYGVNSTEKGDLSSESTVSRIRTEHFPLTLESARPSHTSQYLCASSLQGSTGELFFGEGSRLTVL.

V and J are TRBV5-4 and TRBJ1-5, with D perhaps matching TRBD1 (6 bases). Trimming cost V 0 bases and J 0 bases, with 10 bases left between them. The germline CDR1 and CDR2 sequences are SGHNT and YYREEE (reference sequence). CDR3 length: 16 amino acids. CDR3 in amino acids: CASSLGGGDSNQPQHF. CDR3 coding DNA: TGTGCCAGCAGCTTGGGGGGGGGCGATAGCAATCAGCCCCAGCATTTT.

This clone has just a few counts. One end of the junction does not line up with germline, which may come from a read error. The chain couples TRBV30 to TRBJ2-7; 8 bases line up with TRBD1. The CDR3 runs to 10 residues. Germline-derived CDR1 and CDR2 are GTSNPN and SVGIG (reference sequence). The CDR3 reads CAWSRTGLHF. The CDR3 nucleotides are TGTGCCTGGAGTAGGACAGGGTTGCACTTC.

The chain joins TRBV30 to TRBJ1-3; D is unresolved. This CDR3 is 13 amino acids long. Looked up from germline, CDR1 is GTSNPN and CDR2 is SVGIG (reference sequence). The V and J ends lost 5 bases and 2 bases respectively, with 10 bases between them. CDR3: CAWASGTGNTIYF. The CDR3 nucleotides read TGTGCCTGGGCATCGGGAACTGGAAACACCATATATTTT.

In DNA, the CDR3 is TGTGCCATCAGTGAGTCGCCTAGCGGGAGCTTCCCCCAAGAGACCCAGTACTTC. This sequence encodes CAISESPSGSFPQETQYF. The V call is TRBV10-3, the J call TRBJ2-5; 10 bases are a match to TRBD2. J gave up 1 base and V 0 bases, and 8 bases lay outside the gene matches. The CDR3 consists of 18 residues. CDR1 ENHRY and CDR2 SYGVKD come from the germline V gene.

The rearrangement links TRBV20-1 to TRBJ2-7; D gene uncertain. Germline V gene sequence: CDR1 DFQATT, CDR2 SNEGSKA (reference sequence). V was cut by 5 bases and J by 3 bases, with 8 bases left in between. The CDR3 runs to 11 residues. CDR3 in DNA: TGCAGTGCTCAAAACGGCTACGAGCAGTACTTC. Translated, it gives CSAQNGYEQYF.

The rearrangement joins TRBV28 to TRBJ2-6, with 8 bases that match TRBD2. Germline lookup yields CDR1 MDHEN and CDR2 SYDVKM. V was clipped by 3 bases and J by 2 bases; unmatched bases: 3. This CDR3 has 16 amino acids. The CDR3 coding sequence is TGTGCCAGCAGTTTCAGCGGGAGCACTGGGGCCAACGTCCTGACTTTC. Protein sequence: CASSFSGSTGANVLTF.

This rearrangement joins TRBV5-1 to TRBJ2-2; 14 bases align to TRBD2. There are 15 residues in the CDR3. Germline V gene data show CDR1 as SGHRS and CDR2 as YFSETQ. The trim removed 5 bases at V and 5 bases at J, leaving 2 bases unmatched. The CDR3 protein is CASRRTSGRTGELFF. In nucleotides, the CDR3 is TGCGCCAGCAGACGGACTAGCGGGAGGACCGGGGAGCTGTTTTTT.

The V and J genes are TRBV27 and TRBJ2-4, with unresolved D. This CDR3 region has 15 residues. Trimming removed 0 bases at V and 7 bases at J, with 13 bases between. Germline V lookup: CDR1 MNHEY, CDR2 SMNVEV (reference sequence). This CDR3 reads CASSLSLGSFNIQYF. CDR3 in DNA: TGTGCCAGCAGTTTATCATTGGGGTCTTTCAACATTCAGTACTTC.

A note on this clone: The same CDR3 is also encoded by other DNA sequences in this sample. V gene TRBV18 combines with J gene TRBJ2-1; no firm D call. Germline V CDR1 and CDR2: KGHSH, LQKENI. The CDR3 has 11 amino acids. V was trimmed by 6 bases and J by 2 bases, leaving 2 bases between them. CDR3 nucleotides: TGTGCCAGCTCGCCCTACAATGAGCAGTTCTTC. As protein: CASSPYNEQFF. Supplemented by reference TRBV18 and TRBJ2-1, the full variable domain reads NAGVMQNPRHLVRRRGQEARLRCSPMKGHSHVYWYRQLPEEGLKFMVYLQKENIIDESGMPKERFSAEFPKEGPSILRIQQVVRGDSAAYFCASSPYNEQFFGPGTRLTVL.

The chain employs TRBV28 and TRBJ2-3, with 11 bases aligning to TRBD2. Germline V gene sequence: CDR1 MDHEN, CDR2 SYDVKM. After removal of 4 bases from V and 2 bases from J, the junction contained 14 bases not matched to a gene. The CDR3 covers 19 residues. CDR3 amino acids: CASSSGGFSGRADTDTQYF. Written as DNA, the CDR3 is TGTGCCAGCAGTTCGGGGGGATTTAGCGGGAGGGCCGACACAGATACGCAGTATTTT.

This clone was seen a few times. The V call is TRBV30, the J call TRBJ1-1; D uncertain. V lost 1 base to trimming and J lost 5 bases, with 11 bases between them. This CDR3 region has 13 residues. CDR1 and CDR2 (germline): GTSNPN, SVGIG (reference sequence). The CDR3 nucleotides are TGTGCCTGGAGTGAGATAGCGGAGACTGAAGCTTTCTTT. Translated: CAWSEIAETEAFF.

The rearrangement joins TRBV19 to TRBJ2-7, with D possibly matching TRBD1 (6 bases). The CDR3 has 13 amino acids. Germline assignment: CDR1 LNHDA and CDR2 SQIVND (reference sequence). With 1 base removed from V and 10 bases from J, the gap between germline ends came to 14 bases. CDR3 residues: CASSIGADSGQYF. CDR3 coding DNA: TGTGCCAGTAGTATAGGGGCGGACAGCGGTCAGTACTTC.

The chain employs TRBV5-1 and TRBJ1-1; no clear D gene. The germline V and J ends were trimmed by 9 bases and 0 bases, with 12 bases remaining between them. CDR3 length: 13 amino acids. In germline, CDR1 is SGHRS, CDR2 YFSETQ. The CDR3 DNA reads TGCGCCACCAAAATACAAATGAACACTGAAGCTTTCTTT. Translation: CATKIQMNTEAFF.

The rearrangement uses TRBV28 and TRBJ2-7; D perhaps matches TRBD2 (7 bases). V was shortened by 3 bases and J by 3 bases, with 12 bases between the two germline ends. The CDR3 spans 14 residues. Germline V CDR1 and CDR2: MDHEN, SYDVKM. CDR3: CASSLPGEGYEQYF. Here the CDR3 DNA reads TGTGCCAGCAGTTTGCCAGGGGAGGGCTACGAGCAGTACTTC. The complete variable domain, with remaining parts taken from reference TRBV28 and TRBJ2-7, reads DVKVTQSSRYLVKRTGEKVFLECVQDMDHENMFWYRQDPGLGLRLIYFSYDVKMKEKGDIPEGYSVSREKKERFSLILESASTNQTSMYLCASSLPGEGYEQYFGPGTRLTVT.

The genes are TRBV27 and TRBJ2-7; the match to TRBD1 covers 7 bases. The CDR3 totals 17 residues. Per germline, CDR1 MNHEY and CDR2 SMNVEV (reference sequence). Trimming took 5 bases from V and 3 from J; bases not matched to a gene: 16. The CDR3 reads CASSITPGTDSYYEQYF. DNA of the CDR3: TGTGCCAGCAGTATCACACCCGGGACAGACAGTTACTACGAGCAGTACTTC.

This clone was seen only a few times. The chain links TRBV4-1 to TRBJ2-6; D not certain. The CDR3 runs to 17 residues. Germline assignment: CDR1 MGHRA and CDR2 YSYEKL. V lost 0 bases to trimming and J lost 0 bases, with 9 bases between them. The CDR3: CASSQDQHPSGANVLTF. CDR3 DNA sequence: TGCGCCAGCAGCCAAGATCAACACCCCTCTGGGGCCAACGTCCTGACTTTC.